Below are 16 T cell receptor beta chains sequenced from a single sample in a study of cytomegalovirus exposure and HLA in healthy donors (dated by TCRdb to 2016 to 2017). The library was prepared using the immunoSEQ multiplex PCR assay. For the multiplex PCR, a mixture combining 60 forward primers for TCR Vbeta segments and 13 reverse primers for TCR Jbeta segments was used. This immuneACCESS table, as held by TCRdb, lists in-frame sequences with V and J called but not all clones. Of the missing ones, under half trace to an unresolved V gene in checked studies; the others have no known cause. Counted in this sample were some 130,000 clones; 74% of them appeared once. 5.5% to 7.5% of the sample lies in the top ten. The sequenced material came from PBMCs. Every receptor here comes from a woman aged 45 to 65 in good health and CMV-seropositive.

The rearrangement links TRBV18 to TRBJ1-1; D gene ambiguous. Trimming shortened V by 2 bases and J by 6 bases, and 10 bases separated the two germline ends. From germline, CDR1 is KGHSH and CDR2 LQKENI. The CDR3 covers 13 residues. CDR3 sequence reads: CASSPNGRAEAFF. CDR3 nucleotides: TGTGCCAGCTCACCAAATGGGCGGGCTGAAGCTTTCTTT.

CDR3 DNA: TGTGCCTGGAGTGAGGGACAGCGGCCGGGTCAGCCCCAGCATTTT. It yields the protein CAWSEGQRPGQPQHF. The rearrangement uses TRBV30 and TRBJ1-5; 7 bases map to TRBD1. CDR3 size: 15 residues. The trim removed 1 base at V and 6 bases at J, leaving 9 bases unmatched. Germline V gene data show CDR1 as GTSNPN and CDR2 as SVGIG (reference sequence).

This clone occurred once. The V call is TRBV11-1, the J call TRBJ2-7; D is undetermined. The CDR3 is 14 residues long. The germline V gene has CDR1 SGHAT and CDR2 FQDESV (reference sequence). V shed 3 bases and J shed 2 bases, with 11 bases lying between them. In nucleotides, the CDR3 is TGTGCCAGCAGCTTGCGTGGCGGAACCTACGAGCAGTACTTC. Encoded protein: CASSLRGGTYEQYF.

A single count supports this clone. The chain uses TRBV5-1 and TRBJ1-2, with 7 bases that match TRBD1. Germline CDR1 is SGHRS and CDR2 is YFSETQ. The CDR3 length is 15 residues. Trimming took 0 bases from V and 10 from J; bases not matched to a gene: 12. The CDR3 reads CASSLVPDRRRLYTF. The CDR3 DNA is TGCGCCAGCAGCTTGGTTCCGGACAGGAGGCGACTCTACACCTTC.

This clone was counted only a few times. The V and J genes are TRBV25-1 and TRBJ2-3, with TRBD2 matching over 14 bases. Looked up from germline, CDR1 is MGHDK and CDR2 is SYGVNS. V gave up 6 bases and J gave up 7 bases; unmatched junction bases: 3. The CDR3 length is 14 residues. CDR3 in DNA: TGTGCCAGCAGGGGACTAGCGGGGGATTATACGCAGTATTTT. Translation: CASRGLAGDYTQYF.

A word on this clone: Its ends do not fully match the called genes, so a read error is possible. The chain is built from TRBV30 and TRBJ1-1; a possible D gene is TRBD1 (5 bases). Germline V lookup: CDR1 GTSNPN, CDR2 SVGIG (reference sequence). There are 13 residues in the CDR3. This CDR3 reads CARSWGGNTEAFF. The DNA for the CDR3 is TGTGCCCGGAGTTGGGGCGGGAACACTGAAGCTTTCTTT.

This clone was seen only once. The gene calls are TRBV15 and TRBJ2-7, with D possibly being TRBD1 (6 bases). Trimming removed 1 base from V and 4 bases from J, with 11 bases in between. This CDR3 spans 14 amino acids. Germline V gene lookup returns CDR1 LNHNV and CDR2 YYDKDF (reference sequence). The DNA for the CDR3 is TGTGCCACCAGCAGAGCTGGGGGCTTATACGAGCAGTACTTC. Translated, it gives CATSRAGGLYEQYF.

A single count supports this clone. The V call is TRBV2, the J call TRBJ2-1; maybe TRBD1 (6 bases). Trimming shortened V by 6 bases and J by 2 bases, and 17 bases separated the two germline ends. The germline V gene has CDR1 SNHLY and CDR2 FYNNEI. The CDR3 runs 16 residues. For the CDR3, the DNA is TGTGCCAGCAGCGGTCTTGGGACATTAACCTACAATGAGCAGTTCTTC. Its translation: CASSGLGTLTYNEQFF.

V and J are TRBV15 and TRBJ2-2, with 9 bases lining up with TRBD2. The CDR3 is made up of 16 amino acids. In germline, CDR1 is LNHNV, CDR2 YYDKDF (reference sequence). After removal of 3 bases from V and 6 bases from J, the junction contained 8 bases not matched to a gene. The CDR3 DNA sequence: TGTGCCACCAGCAGGTGGGCTAGCGGGGACCCCGGGGAGCTGTTTTTT. It is translated as CATSRWASGDPGELFF.

In regard to this clone: One end of the junction does not line up with germline, which may come from a read error. The V and J genes are TRBV11-1 and TRBJ1-1; the match to TRBD1 covers 7 bases. Germline V CDR1 and CDR2: SGHAT, FQDESV (reference sequence). CDR3 length: 13 amino acids. As DNA, the CDR3 is TGTGCCAGCGCGACAGGGCTGAAAACTGAAGCTTTCTTT. This sequence encodes CASATGLKTEAFF.

The chain couples TRBV6-5 to TRBJ2-3; perhaps TRBD1 as D (7 bases). This CDR3 is 15 amino acids long. Germline CDR1 MNHEY, CDR2 SVGAGI. V lost 7 bases and J 0 bases, leaving 14 bases between the germline ends. CDR3 sequence: CASKQGGSSTDTQYF. As DNA, the CDR3 is TGTGCCAGCAAGCAGGGGGGATCAAGCACAGATACGCAGTATTTT.

This clone was counted only a few times. The chain has TRBV4-3 and TRBJ2-3; D is ambiguous. Trimming shortened V by 0 bases and J by 2 bases, and 6 bases separated the two germline ends. In germline, CDR1 is LGHNA, CDR2 YSLEER. The CDR3 contains 14 residues. DNA of the CDR3: TGCGCCAGCAGCCAAGAACACCTCACAGATACGCAGTATTTT. This sequence encodes CASSQEHLTDTQYF.

This clone turned up a few times. The chain is built from TRBV25-1 and TRBJ1-2, with TRBD1 matching 9 bases. V was pared by 4 bases and J by 7 bases, with 7 bases of the junction left unmatched. Germline V gene lookup returns CDR1 MGHDK and CDR2 SYGVNS. This CDR3 region has 14 residues. The CDR3 protein is CASSGTGTGPGYTF. In DNA form, the CDR3 reads TGTGCCAGCAGTGGGACCGGGACAGGGCCTGGCTACACCTTC.

Only a few counts were recorded for this clone. The V call is TRBV5-4, the J call TRBJ1-4, with 8 bases identical to TRBD1. V was pared by 3 bases and J by 0 bases, with 4 bases of the junction left unmatched. This CDR3 has 16 residues. Germline lookup yields CDR1 SGHNT and CDR2 YYREEE (reference sequence). The CDR3 here is CASSSGTGATNEKLFF. In DNA form, the CDR3 reads TGTGCCAGCAGCTCCGGGACAGGTGCAACTAATGAAAAACTGTTTTTT.

This rearrangement joins TRBV6-6 to TRBJ2-5, with 9 bases aligning to TRBD1. V dropped 6 bases and J dropped 5; count of bases not matched to a gene: 4. Per germline, CDR1 MNHNY and CDR2 SVGAGI (reference sequence). The CDR3 totals 13 residues. The CDR3 spells CASRGQGWETQYF. CDR3 coding DNA: TGTGCCAGCAGAGGACAGGGGTGGGAGACCCAGTACTTC.

The chain links TRBV2 to TRBJ1-5; TRBD1 aligns across 9 bases. Germline V gene data show CDR1 as SNHLY and CDR2 as FYNNEI. Trimming cost V 4 bases and J 2 bases; bases outside gene matches: 3. There are 15 residues in the CDR3. CDR3 sequence: CASSVQGAGNQPQHF. CDR3 DNA: TGTGCCAGCAGTGTACAGGGGGCGGGCAATCAGCCCCAGCATTTT.